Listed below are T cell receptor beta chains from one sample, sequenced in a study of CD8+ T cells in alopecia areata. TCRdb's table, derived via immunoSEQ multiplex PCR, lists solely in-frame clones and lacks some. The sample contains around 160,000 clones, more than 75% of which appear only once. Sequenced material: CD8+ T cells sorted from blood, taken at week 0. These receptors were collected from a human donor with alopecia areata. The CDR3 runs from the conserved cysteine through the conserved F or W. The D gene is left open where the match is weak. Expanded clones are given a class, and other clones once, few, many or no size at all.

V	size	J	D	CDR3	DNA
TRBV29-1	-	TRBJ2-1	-	CSVEGTSRSYNEQFF	TGCAGCGTTGAGGGGACTTCTCGCTCCTACAATGAGCAGTTCTTC
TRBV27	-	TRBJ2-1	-	CASSLTQKNEQFF	TGTGCCAGCAGTTTGACACAAAAGAATGAGCAGTTCTTC
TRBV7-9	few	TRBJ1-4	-	CASSGPGQTTTAEKLFF	TGTGCCAGCAGCGGTCCGGGGCAGACTACTACCGCCGAAAAACTGTTTTTT
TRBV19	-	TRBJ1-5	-	CATQRDDRNNQPQHF	TGTGCCACCCAGCGGGACGACAGGAATAATCAGCCCCAGCATTTT
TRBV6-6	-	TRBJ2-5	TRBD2	CASSARTSGTGETQYF	TGTGCCAGCAGTGCCCGGACTAGCGGGACCGGAGAGACCCAGTACTTC
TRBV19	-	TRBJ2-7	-	CASSIVIFYEQYF	TGTGCCAGTAGTATAGTCATCTTCTACGAGCAGTACTTC
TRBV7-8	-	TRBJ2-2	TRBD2	CASSLFGAGGPDTGELFF	TGTGCCAGCAGCTTATTCGGAGCGGGGGGGCCAGACACCGGGGAGCTGTTTTTT
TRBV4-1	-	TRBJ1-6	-	CASSRPDGGSPLHF	TGCGCCAGCAGCCGGCCTGACGGGGGTTCACCCCTCCACTTT
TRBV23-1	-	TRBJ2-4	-	CASSWFGGIRLLAKNIQYF	TGCGCCAGCTCGTGGTTCGGGGGAATTAGATTACTAGCCAAAAACATTCAGTACTTC
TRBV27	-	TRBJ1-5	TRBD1	CASSLTGPQPQHF	TGTGCCAGCAGTTTGACAGGGCCTCAGCCCCAGCATTTT
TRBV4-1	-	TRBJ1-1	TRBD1	CASSLDRGHRDTEAFF	TGCGCCAGCAGCTTGGACAGGGGTCATCGGGACACTGAAGCTTTCTTT
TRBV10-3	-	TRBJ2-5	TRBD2	CAISSSGREETQYF	TGTGCCATCAGCTCAAGCGGGAGGGAAGAGACCCAGTACTTC
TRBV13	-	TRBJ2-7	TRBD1	CASSLVGTGIYEQYF	TGTGCCAGCAGCTTAGTCGGGACAGGCATCTACGAGCAGTACTTC
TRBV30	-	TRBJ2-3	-	CAWTRTGLGTDTQYF	TGTGCCTGGACCCGGACGGGACTCGGCACAGATACGCAGTATTTT
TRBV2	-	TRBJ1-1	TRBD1	CASSKGQGVTEAFF	TGTGCCAGCAGTAAGGGACAGGGAGTCACTGAAGCTTTCTTT
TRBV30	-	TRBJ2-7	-	CAWSVAGQTSHEQYF	TGTGCCTGGAGTGTAGCGGGCCAAACCTCCCACGAGCAGTACTTC
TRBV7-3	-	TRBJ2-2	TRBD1	CASSQTGGNTGELFF	TGTGCCAGCAGCCAGACAGGGGGGAACACCGGGGAGCTGTTTTTT
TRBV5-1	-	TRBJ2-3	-	CASSSFPQGGTDTQYF	TGCGCCAGCAGCTCCTTCCCGCAGGGTGGGACAGATACGCAGTATTTT
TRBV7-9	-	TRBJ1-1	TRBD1	CASSGQGLNTEAFF	TGTGCCAGCAGCGGACAGGGGCTGAACACTGAAGCTTTCTTT
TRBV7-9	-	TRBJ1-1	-	CASSLTEAFF	TGTGCCAGCAGCCTCACTGAAGCTTTCTTT
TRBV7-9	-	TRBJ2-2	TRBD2	CASSARGAGELFF	TGTGCCAGCAGCGCACGGGGGGCCGGGGAGCTGTTTTTT
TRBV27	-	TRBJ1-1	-	CASSLSSGEAFF	TGTGCCAGTAGTTTATCCAGCGGTGAAGCTTTCTTT
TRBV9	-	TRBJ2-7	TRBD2	CASSPTGLAAYEQYF	TGTGCCAGCAGCCCCACCGGACTAGCGGCCTACGAGCAGTACTTC
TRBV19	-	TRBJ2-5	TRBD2	CASRSGIAETQYF	TGTGCCAGTAGAAGCGGGATTGCAGAGACCCAGTACTTC
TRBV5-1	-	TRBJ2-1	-	CASKGPNEQFF	TGCGCCAGCAAGGGGCCCAATGAGCAGTTCTTC
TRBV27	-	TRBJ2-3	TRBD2	CASSLSRPGLAGSGTDTQYF	TGTGCCAGCAGTTTATCGAGGCCCGGACTAGCGGGATCAGGCACAGATACGCAGTATTTT
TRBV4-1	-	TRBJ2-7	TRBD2	CASSQLLAGSSYEQYF	TGCGCCAGCAGCCAACTACTAGCGGGCAGCTCCTACGAGCAGTACTTC
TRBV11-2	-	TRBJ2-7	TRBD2	CASSFTTSGPSYEQYF	TGTGCCAGCAGCTTTACCACTAGCGGACCCTCCTACGAGCAGTACTTC
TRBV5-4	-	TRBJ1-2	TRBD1	CASSFQGAGGYGYTF	TGTGCCAGCAGCTTTCAGGGGGCAGGTGGCTATGGCTACACCTTC
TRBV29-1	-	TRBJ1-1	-	CSVENYQNTEAFF	TGCAGCGTTGAGAACTATCAGAACACTGAAGCTTTCTTT
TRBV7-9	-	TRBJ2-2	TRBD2	CASSEDVAGAGGELFF	TGTGCCAGCAGCGAAGACGTGGCGGGAGCCGGCGGGGAGCTGTTTTTT
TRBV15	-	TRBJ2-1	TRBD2	CATSLYRGDNEQFF	TGTGCCACCAGCCTGTACCGGGGGGACAATGAGCAGTTCTTC
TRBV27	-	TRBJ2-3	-	CASSADRVTDTQYF	TGTGCCAGCAGTGCTGACCGAGTTACAGATACGCAGTATTTT
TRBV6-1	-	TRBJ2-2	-	CASRDTYTGELFF	TGTGCCAGCAGGGACACCTACACCGGGGAGCTGTTTTTT
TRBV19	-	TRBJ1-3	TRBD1	CAGGTVSGNTIYF	TGTGCCGGCGGGACAGTCTCTGGGAACACCATATATTTT
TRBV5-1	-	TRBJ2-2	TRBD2	CASSASGTSAGELFF	TGCGCCAGCAGCGCCAGCGGGACTAGCGCCGGGGAGCTGTTTTTT
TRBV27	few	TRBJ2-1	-	CASSLGRVNEQFF	TGTGCCAGCAGCCTAGGCAGGGTCAATGAGCAGTTCTTC
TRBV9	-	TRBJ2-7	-	CASSATTSGSSYEQYF	TGTGCCAGCAGCGCCACGACTAGTGGAAGCTCCTACGAGCAGTACTTC
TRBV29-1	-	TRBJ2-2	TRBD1	CSVLTGTGELFF	TGCAGCGTTCTGACAGGGACCGGGGAGCTGTTTTTT
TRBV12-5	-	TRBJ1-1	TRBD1	CASGPWTGVNTEAFF	TGTGCTAGTGGTCCCTGGACAGGCGTGAACACTGAAGCTTTCTTT
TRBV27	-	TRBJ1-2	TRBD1	CASSPPGRDRTF	TGTGCCAGCAGTCCTCCTGGACGGGACAGGACCTTC
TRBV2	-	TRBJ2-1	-	CASSDRGLEQFF	TGTGCCAGCAGTGACAGGGGACTTGAGCAGTTCTTC
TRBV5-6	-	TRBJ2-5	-	CASSRIQETQYF	TGTGCCAGCAGTCGGATTCAAGAGACCCAGTACTTC
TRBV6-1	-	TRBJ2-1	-	CASSDLAGWQRRYNEQFF	TGTGCCAGCAGTGATCTGGCCGGGTGGCAGCGAAGGTACAATGAGCAGTTCTTC
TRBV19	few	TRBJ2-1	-	CASSPLGGHSYNEQFF	TGTGCCAGTAGTCCCCTTGGCGGCCACTCCTACAATGAGCAGTTCTTC
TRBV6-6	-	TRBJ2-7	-	CASSGGLEQYF	TGTGCCAGCTCGGGCGGACTGGAGCAGTACTTC
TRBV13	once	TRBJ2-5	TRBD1	CASSLVGQGMEETQYF	TGTGCCAGCAGCTTAGTTGGACAGGGAATGGAAGAGACCCAGTACTTC
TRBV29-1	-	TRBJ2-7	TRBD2	CSVEIGAGVSYEQYF	TGCAGCGTTGAGATCGGGGCGGGAGTATCTTACGAGCAGTACTTC
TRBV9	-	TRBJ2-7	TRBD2	CASSIGTSGTEQYF	TGTGCCAGCAGCATCGGGACTAGCGGGACCGAGCAGTACTTC
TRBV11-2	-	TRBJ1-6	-	CASSKPSSPLHF	TGTGCCAGCAGCAAACCCAGCTCACCCCTCCACTTT
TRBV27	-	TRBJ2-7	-	CASSFSIVYEQYF	TGTGCCAGCAGTTTTAGTATAGTCTACGAGCAGTACTTC
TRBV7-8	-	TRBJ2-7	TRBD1	CASSYLGQGENEQYF	TGTGCCAGCAGCTACCTGGGACAGGGTGAAAACGAGCAGTACTTC
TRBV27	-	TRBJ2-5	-	CASSLNGMETQYF	TGTGCCAGCAGTTTAAACGGTATGGAGACCCAGTACTTC
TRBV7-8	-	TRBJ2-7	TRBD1	CASSYHRGRNEQYF	TGTGCCAGCAGCTATCACAGGGGGCGGAACGAGCAGTACTTC
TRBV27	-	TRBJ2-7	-	CASSSGTPYEQYF	TGTGCCAGCAGTTCCGGGACACCCTACGAGCAGTACTTC